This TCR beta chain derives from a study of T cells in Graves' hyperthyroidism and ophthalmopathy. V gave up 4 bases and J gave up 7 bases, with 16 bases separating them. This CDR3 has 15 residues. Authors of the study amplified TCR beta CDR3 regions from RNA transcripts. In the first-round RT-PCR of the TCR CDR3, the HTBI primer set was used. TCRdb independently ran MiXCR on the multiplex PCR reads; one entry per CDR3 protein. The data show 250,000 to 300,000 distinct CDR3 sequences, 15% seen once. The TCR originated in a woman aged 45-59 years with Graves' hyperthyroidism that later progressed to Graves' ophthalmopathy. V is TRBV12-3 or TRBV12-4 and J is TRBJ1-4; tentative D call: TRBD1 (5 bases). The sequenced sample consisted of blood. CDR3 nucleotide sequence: TGTGCCAGCAGTTCCTGGGATCGGGGCAGTGAAAAACTGTTTTTT. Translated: CASSSWDRGSEKLFF.